This T cell receptor (beta chain) was identified in a study of T cell responses to AZD1222 COVID-19 vaccine. TCRdb keeps only in-frame clones here, not all; method: immunoSEQ multiplex PCR. The repertoire includes some 130,000 clones, roughly 90% of them detected once, and around 1% sits in the top ten. Germline V gives CDR1 MGHDK, CDR2 SYGVNS. This CDR3 comprises 16 residues. V was clipped by 5 bases and J by 2 bases, with 18 bases between them. Sequencing was performed on peripheral blood, taken 28 days after the second AZD1222 dose. The receptor was derived from an adult who received the AZD1222 COVID-19 vaccine. J is TRBJ2-5 and V is TRBV25-1; a possible D gene is TRBD1 (8 bases). Here the CDR3 reads CASSNRGGHLQETQYF. The CDR3 nucleotides read TGTGCCAGCAGTAACAGGGGGGGACATCTTCAAGAGACCCAGTACTTC.